Presented here are 8 T cell receptor beta chains from one specimen sequenced in a study of metastatic and nonmetastatic thyroid tumors. None of the patients had undergone any treatment ahead of thyroid surgery. TCRdb re-called the PCR reads with MiXCR. The sample yields roughly 6,100 clones, 25% to 30% seen once. The sequenced material came from adjacent normal tissue. These TCRs come from a female donor with papillary thyroid cancer or a benign thyroid nodule (not recorded which). Some clones in this sample may be carry-over from other donors' samples.

As regards this clone: A read error is likely, as this CDR3 ends without the conserved phenylalanine or tryptophan. The DNA is omitted, as the CDR3 cannot be located on it reliably, and the CDR3 follows TCRdb's listing. The chain couples TRBV11-1 to TRBJ2-1. The V gene's germline CDR1 is SGHAT and CDR2 FQDESV (reference sequence). The CDR3 region is 11 residues in length, termini included. This CDR3 is CASSLYNAKFV.

This clone is medium-sized (0.01 to 0.1%). The rearrangement uses TRBV7-9 and TRBJ2-7, with D possibly matching TRBD2 (6 bases). V shed 0 bases and J shed 5 bases, with 11 bases lying between them. This CDR3 spans 14 amino acids. Germline CDR1 SEHNR, CDR2 FQNEAQ (reference sequence). The CDR3 DNA is TGTGCCAGCAGCTTAGCCGGGACTCTGGACGAGCAGTACTTC. It specifies CASSLAGTLDEQYF.

Relative to its sample, this clone is medium-sized. This sequence joins TRBV5-1 and TRBJ2-3, with D maybe TRBD2 (6 bases). Germline values: CDR1 SGHRS, CDR2 YFSETQ. Deletions cut 5 bases from V and 2 bases from J, with 12 bases between. The CDR3 extends over 14 amino acids. CDR3 DNA sequence: TGCGCCAGCAGGACTAGTTTCCACACAGATACGCAGTATTTT. It specifies CASRTSFHTDTQYF.

To note about this clone: Sequence at one end of the junction differs from germline and may be a read error. This chain joins TRBV20-1 and TRBJ1-2, with a weak D call TRBD1 (5 bases). Germline values: CDR1 DFQATT, CDR2 SNEGSKA (reference sequence). This CDR3 region has 13 residues. CDR3 region: CSASPGAAYGHTF. The CDR3 DNA reads as TGCAGTGCTAGCCCCGGGGCTGCCTATGGCCACACCTTC.

By share, this clone counts as medium-sized. The V call is TRBV11-2, the J call TRBJ2-7; D is ambiguous. CDR1 is SGHAT, CDR2 FQNNGV, per germline. The ends were cut back, 1 base at V and 3 bases at J, with 7 bases in the middle. The length of the CDR3 is 13 residues. The CDR3, as DNA: TGTGCCAGCAGCTTAGTTGGCAACTACGAGCAGTACTTC. Protein: CASSLVGNYEQYF. Full variable domain (missing parts from reference TRBV11-2 and TRBJ2-7): EAGVAQSPRYKIIEKRQSVAFWCNPISGHATLYWYQQILGQGPKLLIQFQNNGVVDDSQLPKDRFSAERLKGVDSTLKIQPAKLEDSAVYLCASSLVGNYEQYFGPGTRLTVT.

J is TRBJ2-3 and V is TRBV5-1; TRBD1 or TRBD2 may be the D gene (6 bases each). This CDR3 is built from 16 residues. Germline V gene lookup returns CDR1 SGHRS and CDR2 YFSETQ. V was clipped by 4 bases and J by 0 bases, with 15 bases between them. The CDR3, as DNA: TGCGCCAGCAGCCTTCTTTGGGGGGCAAGCACAGATACGCAGTATTTT. Translating gives CASSLLWGASTDTQYF.

The V gene is TRBV12-3 or TRBV12-4, the J gene TRBJ1-4, with D perhaps TRBD1 (5 bases). V was pared by 6 bases and J by 5 bases, with 13 bases between. The CDR3 loop spans 14 amino acids. The CDR3 loop reads CASRSDSPNEKLFF. CDR3 bases: TGTGCCAGCAGATCCGACAGTCCGAATGAAAAACTGTTTTTT.

In this sample, this clone turned up a few times. This chain uses TRBV6-1 with TRBJ1-1, with D unclear. Germline V gives CDR1 MNHNS, CDR2 SASEGT. Trimming cost V 3 bases and J 1 base, with 9 bases left between them. The CDR3 is 14 residues long. CDR3 sequence: CASSEAHSNTEAFF. The DNA of the CDR3 is TGTGCCAGCAGTGAGGCACACTCGAACACTGAAGCTTTCTTT.